This T cell receptor beta chain appears in the sequencing data of a study of identical twins. Using its own MiXCR run on the 5' RACE reads, TCRdb lists one record per CDR3 protein. The sample carries a few hundred thousand distinct CDR3 sequences, less than 20% recorded once. There are many counts of this clonotype. The CDR3 spans 19 residues. The ends were cut back, 4 bases at V and 0 bases at J, with 23 bases in the middle. CDR1 is SGHAT, CDR2 FQDESV, per germline (reference sequence). The sequence was collected from a man in his forties or fifties in good health. The chain joins TRBV11-1 to TRBJ2-3; D might be TRBD1 or TRBD2, each matching 5 bases. Sequencing was carried out using naive T cells sorted from blood. The CDR3 region has the DNA TGTGCCAGCAGCTCCAGTATGAGGAGAGGGGCCCTGAGCACAGATACGCAGTATTTT. Its translation is CASSSSMRRGALSTDTQYF.